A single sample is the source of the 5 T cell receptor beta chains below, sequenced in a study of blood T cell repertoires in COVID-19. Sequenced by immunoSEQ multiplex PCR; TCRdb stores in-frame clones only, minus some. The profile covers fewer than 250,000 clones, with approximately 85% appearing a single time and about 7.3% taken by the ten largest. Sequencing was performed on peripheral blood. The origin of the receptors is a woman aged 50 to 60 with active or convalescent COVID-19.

Here the CDR3 DNA reads TGTGCCACCAGTGTTCGGGGGAGCCTGGCAGATACGCAGTATTTT. It translates to CATSVRGSLADTQYF. The chain uses TRBV24-1 and TRBJ2-3, with D maybe TRBD2 (6 bases). V was cut by 5 bases and J by 4 bases, with 15 bases left in between. The CDR3 extends over 15 amino acids. Germline CDR1 is KGHDR and CDR2 is SFDVKD.

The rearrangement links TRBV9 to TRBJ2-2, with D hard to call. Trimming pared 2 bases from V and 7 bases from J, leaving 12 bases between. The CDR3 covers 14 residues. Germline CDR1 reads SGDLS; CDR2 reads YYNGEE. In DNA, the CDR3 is TGTGCCAGCAGCGTTAGAACTGAGCACGGGGAGCTGTTTTTT. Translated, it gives CASSVRTEHGELFF. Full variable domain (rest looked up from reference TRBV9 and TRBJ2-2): DSGVTQTPKHLITATGQRVTLRCSPRSGDLSVYWYQQSLDQGLQFLIQYYNGEERAKGNILERFSAQQFPDLHSELNLSSLELGDSALYFCASSVRTEHGELFFGEGSRLTVL.

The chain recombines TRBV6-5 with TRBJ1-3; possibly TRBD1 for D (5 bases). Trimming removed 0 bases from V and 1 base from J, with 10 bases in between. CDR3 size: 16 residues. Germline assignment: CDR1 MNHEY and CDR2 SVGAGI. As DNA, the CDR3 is TGTGCCAGCAGTTACTCCCAGGGCCCTTCTGGAAACACCATATATTTT. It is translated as CASSYSQGPSGNTIYF.

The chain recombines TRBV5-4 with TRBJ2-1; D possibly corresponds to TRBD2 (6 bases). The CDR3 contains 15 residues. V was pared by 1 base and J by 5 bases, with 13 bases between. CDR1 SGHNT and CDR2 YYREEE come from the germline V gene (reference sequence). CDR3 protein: CASSLRAGRDNEQFF. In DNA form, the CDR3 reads TGTGCCAGCAGCTTGAGGGCGGGAAGGGACAATGAGCAGTTCTTC.

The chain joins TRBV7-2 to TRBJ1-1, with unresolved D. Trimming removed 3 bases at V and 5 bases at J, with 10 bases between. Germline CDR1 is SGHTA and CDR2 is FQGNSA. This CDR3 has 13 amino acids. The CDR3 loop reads CASSFGPGTEAFF. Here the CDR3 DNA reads TGTGCCAGCAGCTTCGGTCCAGGAACTGAAGCTTTCTTT.